The 29 T cell receptor beta chains given below trace back to one sample, sequenced in a study of identical twins listed by TCRdb under 2016. Libraries came from 5' RACE. Sequencing took place on an Illumina HiSeq 2000. Clones were called with MiXCR by TCRdb after fastp trimmed the public reads at Q25, and only in-frame beta chains were retained. Here each entry gathers all rows of one CDR3 protein and keeps the most common genes and DNA. This sample has roughly 690,000 distinct CDR3 sequences in its table, and 5.5% to 7.5% of those were observed once. The top ten constitute approximately 2% of the sample. The sequenced sample consisted of naive T cells sorted from blood. The sample's cell subset or site label is to be understood as: cells isolated with a human naive T-cell isolation kit. The source of these receptors is a man between 18 and 29 years old in good health.

This clonotype was detected many times. The gene calls are TRBV21-1 and TRBJ2-7. TRBV21-1 is annotated as a pseudogene. The length of the CDR3 is 16 residues. CDR3 loop: CASSKVWVGLTFEQYV. CDR3 bases: TGTGCCAGCAGCAAAGTTTGGGTAGGTCTGACCTTCGAGCAGTACGTC.

This clonotype appeared a few times. The chain has TRBV20-1 and TRBJ2-7; D gene uncertain. This CDR3 contains 13 residues. V lost 6 bases, J lost 1 base, and 13 bases lay in between. Germline CDR1 DFQATT, CDR2 SNEGSKA (reference sequence). The CDR3 is CSAPKRPSYEQYF. The CDR3 DNA sequence: TGCAGTGCCCCCAAGCGACCTTCCTACGAGCAGTACTTC.

Ten or more counts support this clonotype. For the CDR3, the DNA is TGTGCCAGCAGCCCCTGGACTAGCGGTAGAGGTCGTAGCAATGAGCAGTTCTTC. It is translated as CASSPWTSGRGRSNEQFF. The genes are TRBV12-3 or TRBV12-4 and TRBJ2-1, with TRBD2 identical over 10 bases. V was pared by 6 bases and J by 6 bases, with 17 bases of the junction left unmatched. This CDR3 is built from 18 residues.

This clonotype appeared many times. The rearrangement uses TRBV12-3 or TRBV12-4 and TRBJ1-5, with 10 bases aligning to TRBD1. CDR3 length: 14 amino acids. Unmatched junction bases numbered 4, after V lost 7 bases and J lost 4 bases. CDR3 sequence reads: CASTMGQGNQPQHF. The CDR3 DNA sequence: TGTGCCAGCACCATGGGACAGGGGAATCAGCCCCAGCATTTT.

This clonotype was counted many times. The CDR3 bases are TGCGCCAGCAGTGTTGTGGAGACCCAGTACTTC. Residues: CASSVVETQYF. The rearrangement uses TRBV10-2 and TRBJ2-5; D gene unclear. The V gene's germline CDR1 is WSHSY and CDR2 SAAADI. V was shortened by 4 bases and J by 5 bases, with 5 bases between the two germline ends. The CDR3 totals 11 residues.

Points on this clonotype: Since a much larger clone is just one base distant, this may be a read error. J is TRBJ2-1 and V is TRBV20-1, with TRBD2 matching 8 bases. Trimming took 3 bases from V and 4 from J; bases not matched to a gene: 5. CDR1 DFQATT and CDR2 SNEGSKA come from the germline V gene (reference sequence). This CDR3 spans 14 amino acids. The CDR3 here is CSARHSGMYNEQFF. In DNA, the CDR3 is TGCAGTGCTAGGCATAGCGGGATGTACAATGAGCAGTTCTTC.

This clonotype showed up many times. The V and J genes are TRBV28 and TRBJ2-7, with TRBD1 identical over 7 bases. This CDR3 spans 15 amino acids. V trimming: 5 bases; J trimming: 4 bases; junction bases outside the gene matches: 11. The germline gives CDR1 MDHEN, CDR2 SYDVKM. CDR3 sequence (DNA): TGTGCCAGCAGTCCCCCGGGGACAGAGATTTACGAGCAGTACGTC. Its protein product is CASSPPGTEIYEQYV.

This clonotype was seen a few times. The chain recombines TRBV2 with TRBJ2-7, with 11 bases that match TRBD2. The CDR3 has 14 residues. The J segment lost 3 bases and the V segment lost 7 bases, leaving 5 bases of the junction unmatched. Germline CDR1 SNHLY, CDR2 FYNNEI. The CDR3: CASTGGTSGYEQYF. The CDR3 DNA reads as TGTGCCAGCACCGGGGGGACTAGCGGCTACGAGCAGTACTTC.

The table lists this clonotype with many counts. The chain links TRBV6-1 to TRBJ1-2, with 8 bases aligning to TRBD1. This CDR3 is 13 amino acids long. V shed 8 bases, J shed 8 bases, and the junction held 10 bases outside the gene matches. CDR1 and CDR2 from the germline V gene are MNHNS and SASEGT. CDR3 bases: TGTGCCAGCTCCTTCCAGGGGGCGGGAGGCTACACCTTC. As protein: CASSFQGAGGYTF.

This clonotype has just a few counts. This chain links TRBV7-9 with TRBJ2-2; the match to TRBD2 covers 8 bases. The CDR3 loop spans 15 amino acids. CDR1 is SEHNR, CDR2 FQNEAQ, per germline (reference sequence). J gave up 6 bases and V 2 bases, and 5 bases lay outside the gene matches. The CDR3 sequence: CASSLKGLVAGELFF. The CDR3 coding sequence is TGTGCCAGCAGCTTAAAGGGACTAGTCGCCGGGGAGCTGTTTTTT.

This clonotype has ten or more counts. The chain's CDR3 is CASSGGQGHLFF. The CDR3 DNA is TGCGCCAGCAGCGGCGGACAGGGACATCTGTTTTTT. The V gene is TRBV5-1, the J gene TRBJ1-4; 8 bases are shared with TRBD1. Germline V gene sequence: CDR1 SGHRS, CDR2 YFSETQ. Trimming cost V 4 bases and J 14 bases; bases outside gene matches: 7. CDR3 length: 12 amino acids.

This rearrangement joins TRBV27 to TRBJ2-3, with TRBD1 matching 10 bases. CDR1 and CDR2 (germline): MNHEY, SMNVEV (reference sequence). V was clipped by 5 bases and J by 1 base; unmatched bases: 6. The CDR3 has 16 amino acids. CDR3 DNA sequence: TGTGCCAGCAGTCATCCCGGGACAGGGGGCACAGATACGCAGTATTTT. It yields the protein CASSHPGTGGTDTQYF.

This clonotype was detected many times. This sequence joins TRBV25-1 and TRBJ2-2; D might be TRBD1 (6 bases). Trimming shortened V by 3 bases and J by 6 bases, and 11 bases separated the two germline ends. Germline loops: CDR1 MGHDK, CDR2 SYGVNS. CDR3 length: 14 amino acids. The CDR3: CASSEVRGSGELFF. The CDR3 nucleotides read TGTGCCAGCAGTGAGGTCAGGGGATCCGGGGAGCTGTTTTTT.

This clonotype came up many times. The genes are TRBV12-3 or TRBV12-4 and TRBJ2-3; 11 bases map to TRBD2. The CDR3 totals 16 residues. Unmatched junction bases numbered 6, after V lost 3 bases and J lost 4 bases. In nucleotides, the CDR3 is TGTGCCAGCAGTTTTGTAGCGGGAGGGCCCCCAGATACGCAGTATTTT. Its protein product is CASSFVAGGPPDTQYF.

Many counts were recorded for this clonotype. The chain carries TRBV5-1 and TRBJ2-7, with D unclear. CDR1 is SGHRS and CDR2 is YFSETQ in the germline V gene. V was shortened by 0 bases and J by 9 bases, with 13 bases between the two germline ends. This CDR3 contains 13 residues. The CDR3 loop reads CASSLAEPRGQYF. The CDR3 nucleotides are TGCGCCAGCAGCTTGGCGGAGCCCCGCGGGCAGTACTTC.

This clonotype was observed many times. This sequence joins TRBV6-2 or TRBV6-3 and TRBJ2-1; 11 positions agree with TRBD2. Trimming removed 4 bases from V and 8 bases from J; junction bases left unmatched: 10. Germline loops: CDR1 MNHEY, CDR2 SVGEGT. There are 16 residues in the CDR3. CDR3 in DNA: TGTGCCAGCAGTTTAACTAGCGGGAGTAGGTTGGATGAGCAGTTCTTC. Translated: CASSLTSGSRLDEQFF.

V is TRBV18 and J is TRBJ2-2, with D tentatively TRBD1 (6 bases). The CDR3 runs to 13 residues. Trimming took 2 bases from V and 13 from J, leaving 14 bases between them. The germline V gene encodes CDR1 KGHSH and CDR2 LQKENI. CDR3 loop: CASSPGAQGTLFF. The CDR3, as DNA: TGTGCCAGCTCACCAGGGGCCCAGGGGACGCTGTTTTTT.

This clonotype was observed a handful of times. This chain links TRBV10-3 with TRBJ2-1; 8 nucleotides agree with TRBD1. Germline lookup yields CDR1 ENHRY and CDR2 SYGVKD. V lost 9 bases, J lost 6 bases, and 13 bases stayed unmatched. CDR3 size: 15 residues. CDR3 nucleotide sequence: TGTGCCATTAGCCTTGGACAGGGTTCAGGCAATGAGCAGTTCTTC. Protein sequence: CAISLGQGSGNEQFF.

This clonotype was seen many times. V is TRBV18 and J is TRBJ1-3; D is undetermined. CDR3 length: 13 residues. Trimming removed 2 bases from V and 6 bases from J, with 8 bases in between. CDR1 and CDR2 from the germline V gene are KGHSH and LQKENI. CDR3 residues: CASSPRRENTIYF. CDR3 coding DNA: TGTGCCAGCTCACCAAGGAGGGAAAACACCATATATTTT. Supplemented by reference TRBV18 and TRBJ1-3, the full variable domain reads NAGVMQNPRHLVRRRGQEARLRCSPMKGHSHVYWYRQLPEEGLKFMVYLQKENIIDESGMPKERFSAEFPKEGPSILRIQQVVRGDSAAYFCASSPRRENTIYFGEGSWLTVV.

This chain uses TRBV5-1 with TRBJ2-1; D is tentatively TRBD1 or TRBD2 (5 bases each). Trimming cost V 4 bases and J 11 bases, with 16 bases left between them. Germline assignment: CDR1 SGHRS and CDR2 YFSETQ. The CDR3 extends over 13 amino acids. The CDR3 loop is CASSPLGGPQQFF. CDR3 coding DNA: TGCGCCAGCAGCCCGCTTGGGGGTCCACAGCAGTTCTTC.

This clonotype was counted many times. The chain joins TRBV2 to TRBJ2-7; D may be TRBD1 (6 bases). The CDR3 spans 13 residues. Germline V gives CDR1 SNHLY, CDR2 FYNNEI. Deletions cut 5 bases from V and 5 bases from J, with 13 bases between. The CDR3 nucleotides read TGTGCCAGCAGTTCCCAGGGGACGAACGAGCAGTACGTC. Encoded protein: CASSSQGTNEQYV.

This chain uses TRBV7-8 with TRBJ2-3, with D perhaps being TRBD1 or TRBD2 (5 bases each). The V gene lost 7 bases and the J gene lost 14 bases, with 22 bases spanning the gap. The CDR3 contains 13 residues. CDR1 and CDR2 (germline): SGHVS, FQNEAQ. Written as DNA, the CDR3 is TGTGCCAGCATGCAGACCGGGACGTCGAATTGGTATTTT. Translated: CASMQTGTSNWYF.

This clonotype was observed a single time. CDR3 protein: CSVLRAGVQETQYF. The CDR3 bases are TGCAGTGTCTTGCGGGCGGGGGTCCAAGAGACCCAGTACTTC. The chain uses TRBV20-1 and TRBJ2-5; 7 bases agree with TRBD2. CDR1 and CDR2 from the germline V gene are DFQATT and SNEGSKA (reference sequence). Trimming took 7 bases from V and 1 from J; bases not matched to a gene: 9. The CDR3 runs 14 residues.

J is TRBJ2-5 and V is TRBV5-6; TRBD1 matches at 7 bases. The CDR3 contains 15 residues. J was trimmed by 1 base and V by 4 bases; bases with no gene match: 7. CDR1 and CDR2 (germline): SGHDT, YYEEEE. DNA of the CDR3: TGTGCCAGCAGCGCCCCCGGGACAGCCCAAGAGACCCAGTACTTC. It translates to CASSAPGTAQETQYF.

The table lists this clonotype with many counts. The gene calls are TRBV12-3 or TRBV12-4 and TRBJ2-5; TRBD1 agrees at 11 bases. Trimming cost V 5 bases and J 1 base; bases outside gene matches: 6. This CDR3 region has 16 residues. CDR3 in amino acids: CASSTRDRGFQETQYF. CDR3 bases: TGTGCCAGCAGTACCCGGGACAGGGGGTTCCAAGAGACCCAGTACTTC.

The rearrangement links TRBV5-1 to TRBJ2-3, with D unclear. The CDR3 runs to 14 residues. V was clipped by 0 bases and J by 5 bases, with 10 bases between them. Germline V gene data show CDR1 as SGHRS and CDR2 as YFSETQ. The CDR3 DNA reads as TGCGCCAGCAGCTTGGCCCAATATGAAGATACGCAGTATTTT. This sequence encodes CASSLAQYEDTQYF.

Many counts were recorded for this clonotype. The chain recombines TRBV20-1 with TRBJ1-6; 8 bases agree with TRBD1. This CDR3 is built from 14 residues. The J segment lost 8 bases and the V segment lost 5 bases, leaving 8 bases of the junction unmatched. Germline assignment: CDR1 DFQATT and CDR2 SNEGSKA (reference sequence). As DNA, the CDR3 is TGCAGTGCTCTTTCTGGACAGGGCTATTCACCCCTCCACTTT. The encoded protein is CSALSGQGYSPLHF.

This clonotype was detected a few times. A junction end diverges from the germline sequence, so it may reflect a read error. V and J are TRBV20-1 and TRBJ2-7, with D maybe TRBD1 (6 bases). This CDR3 region has 15 residues. Germline V lookup: CDR1 DFQATT, CDR2 SNEGSKA (reference sequence). CDR3 nucleotides: TGCAGTGCTAGAGATGCCCAGGGGCGAGAGTACGAGTTCTATTTC. Its translation: CSARDAQGREYEFYF.

V is TRBV28 and J is TRBJ2-3; 8 bases align to TRBD2. The CDR3 is 15 amino acids. Germline CDR1 reads MDHEN; CDR2 reads SYDVKM. V shed 8 bases and J 4 bases; nucleotides not matched to a gene: 11. The CDR3 DNA sequence: TGTGCCAGCGCCCCGACGGGAGGGAGGTCAGATACGCAGTATTTT. It is translated as CASAPTGGRSDTQYF. Combining the CDR3 with reference TRBV28 and TRBJ2-3 gives the whole variable domain DVKVTQSSRYLVKRTGEKVFLECVQDMDHENMFWYRQDPGLGLRLIYFSYDVKMKEKGDIPEGYSVSREKKERFSLILESASTNQTSMYLCASAPTGGRSDTQYFGPGTRLTVL.